This T cell receptor beta chain originates from a study of CD8 T cells in ankylosing spondylitis. Findings and caveats of the study: The study identified a TCR beta motif of several highly homologous variants that appeared characteristic of ankylosing spondylitis blood.

Details on this clonotype: Its antigen is unknown.

The CDR3 runs to 15 residues. The trim removed 7 bases at V and 1 base at J, leaving 5 bases unmatched. CDR1 ENHRY and CDR2 SYGVKD come from the germline V gene. TCRdb reanalysed the 5' RACE reads using MiXCR and keeps one entry per CDR3 protein. This sample has over 700,000 distinct CDR3 sequences; around a fifth occur once, and the top ten carry under 20%. The rearrangement links TRBV10-3 to TRBJ2-3; 10 nucleotides line up with TRBD2. Sequenced: blood, either unsorted or a sorted T cell fraction (not recorded which). The receptor was derived from a male donor with ankylosing spondylitis. DNA of the CDR3: TGTGCCATCAATCACCTAGCGGGGGGCACAGATACGCAGTATTTT. Its translation is CAINHLAGGTDTQYF.